This passage covers 17 T cell receptor beta chains from one sample sequenced in a study of blood T cell repertoires in COVID-19. Assay: immunoSEQ multiplex PCR; the TCRdb copy retains only in-frame clones and omits some. Of roughly 160,000 clones listed, approximately 88% are singletons. Sequenced material: peripheral blood. These receptors were obtained from a man younger than 35 with active or convalescent COVID-19.

This chain uses TRBV4-2 with TRBJ1-1; D remains unclear. This CDR3 is built from 14 residues. Trimming stripped 1 base from V and 2 bases from J, with 8 bases between. Germline CDR1 reads LGHNA; CDR2 reads YNFKEQ. For the CDR3, the DNA is TGTGCCAGCAGCCAAGTAAGAGGAAACACTGAAGCTTTCTTT. Its translation is CASSQVRGNTEAFF.

The chain recombines TRBV3-1 (or the pseudogene TRBV3-2) with TRBJ1-6; D is perhaps TRBD1 (6 bases). The CDR3 is 14 amino acids. Trimming left V 1 base short and J 10 bases short, with 11 bases between. From germline, CDR1 is LGHDT and CDR2 YNNKEL (reference sequence). In DNA form, the CDR3 reads TGTGCCAGCAGCCAAGTCCTGAGGGGGTCACCCCTCCACTTT. Translation: CASSQVLRGSPLHF.

About this clone itself: The same CDR3 also results from other DNA sequences found in this sample. The J gene is TRBJ2-5, the V gene TRBV5-1; 11 bases fit TRBD2. J lost 2 bases, V lost 0 bases, and 0 bases had no gene match. Germline CDR1 SGHRS, CDR2 YFSETQ. The CDR3 has 15 amino acids. This CDR3 is CASSLGTSGQETQYF. DNA for the CDR3: TGCGCCAGCAGCTTGGGGACTAGCGGGCAAGAGACCCAGTACTTC.

The chain joins TRBV4-1 to TRBJ1-2; D gene ambiguous. Germline lookup yields CDR1 MGHRA and CDR2 YSYEKL. The length of the CDR3 is 14 residues. Trimming removed 0 bases from V and 1 base from J, with 6 bases in between. The CDR3 reads CASSQDVNNYGYTF. The DNA for the CDR3 is TGCGCCAGCAGCCAAGATGTAAATAACTATGGCTACACCTTC.

The rearrangement uses TRBV18 and TRBJ2-1; the D gene is possibly TRBD1 (6 bases). CDR3 length equals 12 residues. Trimming took 2 bases from V and 15 from J, leaving 14 bases between them. Germline V gives CDR1 KGHSH, CDR2 LQKENI. CDR3 DNA sequence: TGTGCCAGCTCACCAGAAAGGGGGAAGGGGTTCTTC. This translates into CASSPERGKGFF.

The chain uses TRBV7-2 and TRBJ2-1; TRBD1 is a possible D gene (6 bases). Germline CDR1 reads SGHTA; CDR2 reads FQGNSA. The CDR3 is 14 residues long. Trimming pared 1 base from V and 4 bases from J, leaving 8 bases between. The CDR3 DNA reads TGTGCCAGCAGCTTAGACAGGGTATACAATGAGCAGTTCTTC. Residues: CASSLDRVYNEQFF. Looking up the rest from reference TRBV7-2 and TRBJ2-1 gives the full variable domain: GAGVSQSPSNKVTEKGKDVELRCDPISGHTALYWYRQSLGQGLEFLIYFQGNSAPDKSGLPSDRFSAERTGGSVSTLTIQRTQQEDSAVYLCASSLDRVYNEQFFGPGTRLTVL.

In this sample, this clone turned up many times. The CDR3 sequence: CASSFSGATYEQYF. The CDR3 DNA is TGTGCCAGCAGCTTTAGCGGGGCGACCTACGAGCAGTACTTC. The J gene is TRBJ2-7, the V gene TRBV27; the match to TRBD2 covers 8 bases. Germline CDR1 is MNHEY and CDR2 is SMNVEV (reference sequence). The CDR3 has 14 amino acids. The trim removed 6 bases at V and 2 bases at J, leaving 6 bases unmatched.

This clone was found a few times. The J gene is TRBJ2-1, the V gene TRBV6-6; 15 bases agree with TRBD2. In germline, CDR1 is MNHNY, CDR2 SVGAGI (reference sequence). This CDR3 is built from 18 residues. V gave up 5 bases and J gave up 1 base; unmatched junction bases: 6. CDR3 region: CASSQTGTSGRSYNEQFF. In DNA form, the CDR3 reads TGTGCCAGCAGTCAAACCGGGACTAGCGGGAGGTCCTACAATGAGCAGTTCTTC.

Remarks on this clone: At one end the junction does not follow the germline gene, possibly because of a read error. The chain has TRBV6-1 and TRBJ2-1, with 13 bases lining up with TRBD2. Germline assignment: CDR1 MNHNS and CDR2 SASEGT. The CDR3 totals 16 residues. The CDR3 loop reads CAGSEKLAGGRNEQFF. CDR3 in DNA: TGTGCCGGCAGTGAAAAACTAGCGGGGGGGCGTAATGAGCAGTTCTTC.

The rearrangement links TRBV20-1 to TRBJ2-7, with D possibly being TRBD2 (6 bases). Trimming shortened V by 4 bases and J by 2 bases, and 6 bases separated the two germline ends. The germline CDR1 and CDR2 sequences are DFQATT and SNEGSKA (reference sequence). This CDR3 is built from 11 residues. This CDR3 reads CSATGAYEQYF. In DNA, the CDR3 is TGCAGTGCTACGGGGGCCTACGAGCAGTACTTC.

The chain employs TRBV18 and TRBJ1-5, with TRBD1 as a possible D gene (6 bases). Germline CDR1 KGHSH, CDR2 LQKENI. V was shortened by 5 bases and J by 0 bases, with 14 bases between the two germline ends. The CDR3 has 16 amino acids. As DNA, the CDR3 is TGTGCCAGCTCATTTGCGGGGGCGAATAGCAATCAGCCCCAGCATTTT. Encoded protein: CASSFAGANSNQPQHF.

V usage is TRBV5-1 and J usage is TRBJ1-3; the D is unclear. V lost 4 bases to trimming and J lost 0 bases, with 11 bases between them. The germline gives CDR1 SGHRS, CDR2 YFSETQ. This CDR3 is built from 15 residues. CDR3: CASSVQSDSGNTIYF. The CDR3 nucleotides read TGCGCCAGCAGCGTCCAGTCAGACTCTGGAAACACCATATATTTT.

As for this clone: Other DNA sequences in the sample encode the same CDR3. This chain joins TRBV11-2 and TRBJ1-6; 7 bases align to TRBD1. Germline V lookup: CDR1 SGHAT, CDR2 FQNNGV. V lost 5 bases and J lost 7; bases outside the gene matches: 2. This CDR3 spans 13 amino acids. The CDR3 DNA sequence: TGTGCCAGCAGCCAGGACAGGAATTCACCCCTCCACTTT. Protein sequence: CASSQDRNSPLHF.

The table lists this clone with a count of one. CDR3 bases: TGCGCCAGCAGCCAAGATCGCAGCGGCCTAACGTTGAATGAGCAGTTCTTC. Protein product: CASSQDRSGLTLNEQFF. The V and J genes are TRBV4-3 and TRBJ2-1, with a possible D match to TRBD2 (5 bases). V shed 0 bases and J shed 7 bases, with 19 bases lying between them. Germline V gene lookup returns CDR1 LGHNA and CDR2 YSLEER. CDR3 length: 17 amino acids.

This chain joins TRBV6-2 or TRBV6-3 and TRBJ1-2; maybe TRBD1 (6 bases). Germline lookup yields CDR1 MNHEY and CDR2 SVGEGT. V dropped 1 base and J dropped 6 bases, with 9 bases sitting between them. This CDR3 is 13 amino acids long. The CDR3 DNA reads TGTGCCAGCAGTTACTTGGGGGCGAATGGCTACACCTTC. Protein: CASSYLGANGYTF.

In its sample, this clone was seen a few times. This chain joins TRBV28 and TRBJ1-6, with a tentative D call TRBD1 (5 bases). The CDR3 consists of 15 residues. Germline V gene sequence: CDR1 MDHEN, CDR2 SYDVKM. Trimming took off 3 bases at V and 5 bases at J, with 11 bases between the two ends. The CDR3 protein is CASSFLGGDNSPLHF. CDR3 nucleotides: TGTGCCAGCAGTTTCCTGGGGGGGGATAATTCACCCCTCCACTTT.

The V gene is TRBV15, the J gene TRBJ2-5; 13 nucleotides line up with TRBD2. CDR1 LNHNV and CDR2 YYDKDF come from the germline V gene (reference sequence). CDR3 size: 18 residues. V dropped 1 base and J dropped 2; count of bases not matched to a gene: 7. Here the CDR3 DNA reads TGTGCCACCAGCAGAGGGGGACTAGCGGGGACCCGTCAAGAGACCCAGTACTTC. It specifies CATSRGGLAGTRQETQYF. The entire variable domain, with the rest obtained from reference TRBV15 and TRBJ2-5, is as follows: DAMVIQNPRYQVTQFGKPVTLSCSQTLNHNVMYWYQQKSSQAPKLLFHYYDKDFNNEADTPDNFQSRRPNTSFCFLDIRSPGLGDTAMYLCATSRGGLAGTRQETQYFGPGTRLLVL.